The rows below give T cell receptor beta chains drawn from one sample of a study of T-cell reconstitution after alpha-beta-depleted transplantation in children. Using its own MiXCR run on the PCR reads, TCRdb lists one record per CDR3 protein. This table holds approximately 240,000 distinct CDR3 sequences, approximately 9.5% found once. The sample was PBMCs from the stem cell graft donor, taken from the stem cell graft. The origin of the receptors is a human donor who donated a stem cell graft to a child with acute lymphoblastic leukemia. Both conserved end residues are part of each CDR3. Fields, in order: J gene, V gene, D gene, clone size, CDR3 DNA, CDR3 protein. A D gene is named only where the DNA matches it firmly. Size is omitted from some rows. Given values are once, few, many or a class for expanded clones.

J: TRBJ1-2; V: TRBV12-3/TRBV12-4; D: .; size: many; DNA: TGTGCCAGCAGTCATTACACGAGAGGCTACACCTTC; CDR3: CASSHYTRGYTF
J: TRBJ2-5; V: TRBV5-5; D: .; size: .; DNA: TGTGCCAGCAGCTTGAACAGCAGGGTTGGGGAGACCCAGTACTTC; CDR3: CASSLNSRVGETQYF
J: TRBJ1-6; V: TRBV7-9; D: .; size: .; DNA: TGTGCCAGCAGCTTAGAGGATTCACCCCTCCACTTT; CDR3: CASSLEDSPLHF
J: TRBJ1-2; V: TRBV20-1; D: TRBD1; size: .; DNA: TGCAGTGCTATCGGGGCGAGGACAGGGAGGGGCTACACCTTC; CDR3: CSAIGARTGRGYTF
J: TRBJ1-2; V: TRBV12-3/TRBV12-4; D: .; size: few; DNA: TGTGCCAGCAGTTTTGGGCGGGACGGCTATGGCTACACCTTC; CDR3: CASSFGRDGYGYTF
J: TRBJ2-7; V: TRBV5-1; D: TRBD2; size: few; DNA: TGCGCCAGCAGCCTCCTAGCGGGGGCCGAGCAGTACTTC; CDR3: CASSLLAGAEQYF
J: TRBJ2-2; V: TRBV20-1; D: TRBD1; size: many; DNA: TGCAGTGCTAGTTCGGGACAGGGGAACACCGGGGAGCTGTTTTTT; CDR3: CSASSGQGNTGELFF
J: TRBJ1-2; V: TRBV5-1; D: TRBD1; size: .; DNA: TGCGCCAGCAGCACTGTTCCTCGGAACCCAGGGACAGTAAAAAACTATGGCTACACCTTC; CDR3: CASSTVPRNPGTVKNYGYTF
J: TRBJ1-2; V: TRBV29-1; D: .; size: many; DNA: TGCAGCGCCAAAGGCCGAGTTAACTATGGCTACACCTTC; CDR3: CSAKGRVNYGYTF
J: TRBJ2-7; V: TRBV20-1; D: TRBD2; size: .; DNA: TGCAGTGCCCCGGCTAGCGGCTCCTACGAGCAGTACTTC; CDR3: CSAPASGSYEQYF
J: TRBJ1-5; V: TRBV2; D: TRBD1; size: .; DNA: TGTGCCAGCAGTGACCCCAGGGGGAGCAATCAGCCCCAGCATTTT; CDR3: CASSDPRGSNQPQHF
J: TRBJ2-7; V: TRBV6-1; D: .; size: .; DNA: TGTGCCAGCAGCTGGGCTTTTCGGGGGGCCACCTACGAGCAGTACTTC; CDR3: CASSWAFRGATYEQYF
J: TRBJ2-3; V: TRBV7-9; D: TRBD2; size: few; DNA: TGTGCCAGCAGCCTCCCGGGACTAGCGGGGGGCCTCACAGATACGCAGTATTTT; CDR3: CASSLPGLAGGLTDTQYF
J: TRBJ2-3; V: TRBV20-1; D: .; size: .; DNA: TGCAGTGCTAATCTGGGAGATACGCAGTATTTT; CDR3: CSANLGDTQYF
J: TRBJ2-7; V: TRBV5-1; D: .; size: few; DNA: TGCGCCAGCAGCTCAGACAGTGAGAACGAGCAGTACTTC; CDR3: CASSSDSENEQYF
J: TRBJ2-7; V: TRBV18; D: .; size: few; DNA: TGTGCCAGCTCACCTCCGGGACAAATAGAGCAGTACTTC; CDR3: CASSPPGQIEQYF
J: TRBJ1-1; V: TRBV27; D: .; size: many; DNA: TGTGCCAGCAGTTTAGGGGCTACAGCGAATGAAGCTTTCTTT; CDR3: CASSLGATANEAFF
J: TRBJ1-4; V: TRBV18; D: .; size: few; DNA: TGTGCCAGCTCATACAGCGATACTAATGAAAAACTGTTTTTT; CDR3: CASSYSDTNEKLFF
J: TRBJ2-5; V: TRBV29-1; D: TRBD1; size: many; DNA: TGCAGCGTTGCCAGGGGGAACCAAGAGACCCAGTACTTC; CDR3: CSVARGNQETQYF
J: TRBJ2-6; V: TRBV18; D: .; size: .; DNA: TGTGCCAGCTCACCGGGCCCCATGGGCTCTGGGGCCAACGTCCTGACTTTC; CDR3: CASSPGPMGSGANVLTF
J: TRBJ2-7; V: TRBV5-1; D: TRBD2; size: few; DNA: TGCGCCAGCAGCTTGGGACTAGCGGGGGGGTCCGTCTACGAGCAGTACTTC; CDR3: CASSLGLAGGSVYEQYF
J: TRBJ2-1; V: TRBV6-5; D: TRBD1; size: .; DNA: TGTGCCAGCAGTTCGCCGGGACAGGCAAACAATGAGCAGTTCTTC; CDR3: CASSSPGQANNEQFF
J: TRBJ1-1; V: TRBV10-3; D: .; size: few; DNA: TGTGCCATCAGTGAGCTGGGACAGAACACTGAAGCTTTCTTT; CDR3: CAISELGQNTEAFF
J: TRBJ2-2; V: TRBV20-1; D: TRBD2; size: many; DNA: TGCAGTGCTAGAACCCGGACTAGCGGGGCCGGGGAGCTGTTTTTT; CDR3: CSARTRTSGAGELFF
J: TRBJ1-6; V: TRBV7-6; D: .; size: medium-sized; DNA: TGTGCCAGCAGCTTAGCGCTCCAGGGAGATCCAGAGGAAGATTCACCCCTCCACTTT; CDR3: CASSLALQGDPEEDSPLHF
J: TRBJ2-5; V: TRBV29-1; D: .; size: once; DNA: TGCAGCGTTGATAGTGGTCCGACCCAGTACTTC; CDR3: CSVDSGPTQYF
J: TRBJ1-1; V: TRBV5-1; D: TRBD1; size: .; DNA: TGCGCCAGCAGAGGTGGACAGGGGAGGACTGAAGCTTTCTTT; CDR3: CASRGGQGRTEAFF
J: TRBJ2-1; V: TRBV11-2; D: TRBD1; size: .; DNA: TGTGCCAGCAGCTCCTCGGACAGGGTCTTTTCCTACAATGAGCAGTTCTTC; CDR3: CASSSSDRVFSYNEQFF
J: TRBJ2-2; V: TRBV12-3/TRBV12-4; D: .; size: many; DNA: TGTGCCAGCAGTGAGAGGGCTGGGGACACCGGGGAGCTGTTTTTT; CDR3: CASSERAGDTGELFF
J: TRBJ2-2; V: TRBV12-3/TRBV12-4; D: .; size: many; DNA: TGTGCCAGCAGTTTACTTCGCGGACTGACGAACACCGGGGAGCTGTTTTTT; CDR3: CASSLLRGLTNTGELFF
J: TRBJ1-6; V: TRBV19; D: .; size: .; DNA: TGTGCCAGTAGTGCCCAGAATTCACCCCTCCACTTT; CDR3: CASSAQNSPLHF